This T cell receptor (beta chain) was sequenced for a study of blood T cell repertoires in COVID-19. Whole-study context: Sites across the United States, Italy and Spain contributed samples from acute and convalescent COVID-19. Sources were T cells, B-cell-depleted T cells, or PBMCs; the material itself was cDNA or gDNA.

Sequencing used immunoSEQ multiplex PCR; TCRdb keeps in-frame clones, though not all of them. Of 200,000 to 250,000 clones detected, around 82% appear once; the ten largest clones hold about 7.2%. The length of the CDR3 is 15 residues. V trimming: 5 bases; J trimming: 0 bases; junction bases outside the gene matches: 5. Germline CDR1 and CDR2: SEHNR and FQNEAQ (reference sequence). The receptor comes from a woman between 70 and 85 years old with acute or convalescent COVID-19. The sample consisted of peripheral blood. The chain joins TRBV7-9 to TRBJ1-2; the match to TRBD1 covers 8 bases. The CDR3 region has the DNA TGTGCCAGCAGCGGACCGGGACAGGCTAACTATGGCTACACCTTC. This translates into CASSGPGQANYGYTF.